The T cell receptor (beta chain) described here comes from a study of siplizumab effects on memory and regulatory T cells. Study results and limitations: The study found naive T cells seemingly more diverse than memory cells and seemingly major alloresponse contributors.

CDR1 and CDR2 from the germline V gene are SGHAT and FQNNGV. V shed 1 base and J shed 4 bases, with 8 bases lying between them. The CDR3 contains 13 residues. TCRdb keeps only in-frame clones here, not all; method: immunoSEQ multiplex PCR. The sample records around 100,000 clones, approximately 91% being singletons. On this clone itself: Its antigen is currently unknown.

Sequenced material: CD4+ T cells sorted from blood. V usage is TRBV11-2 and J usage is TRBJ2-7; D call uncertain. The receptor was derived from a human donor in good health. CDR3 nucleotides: TGTGCCAGCAGCTTAGGACCGAAGTACGAGCAGTACTTC. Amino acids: CASSLGPKYEQYF.